This is a list of T cell receptor beta chains from one sample in a study of control samples from healthy donors and cancer patients. This table comes from immunoSEQ multiplex PCR, and its TCRdb copy is limited to in-frame clones, with some not included. This repertoire shows about 150,000 clones, approximately 93% found once; its top ten account for 2% to 2.5%. Sequencing input: blood. The origin of the receptors is a middle-aged man in good health. Both conserved end residues are part of each CDR3. Fields, in order: J gene, D gene, V gene, clone size, CDR3 DNA, CDR3 protein. D genes are given only for firm matches. Size is omitted from some rows. Given values are once, few, many or a class for expanded clones.

>TRBJ1-2|-|TRBV14|-
TGTGCCAGCAGCCAAGAGTCACGGTACTACGGCTACACCTTC
CASSQESRYYGYTF
>TRBJ2-3|TRBD1|TRBV19|-
TGTGCCAGTAGCTACAGGGGAAACACAGATACGCAGTATTTT
CASSYRGNTDTQYF
>TRBJ1-6|TRBD1|TRBV6-5|-
TGTGCCAGCAGATCTTCCGGGACAGGGGCCTCACCCCTCCACTTT
CASRSSGTGASPLHF
>TRBJ2-1|TRBD2|TRBV18|-
TGTGCCAGCTCCCAGGGGACTAGCGGTTACAATGAGCAGTTCTTC
CASSQGTSGYNEQFF
>TRBJ1-1|TRBD1|TRBV4-1|-
TGCGCCAGCAGCCAGGGGGACAGGGCAGGGGCTGAAGCTTTCTTT
CASSQGDRAGAEAFF
>TRBJ2-3|-|TRBV28|once
TGTGCCAGCCGGGAGAGATCAGATACGCAGTATTTT
CASRERSDTQYF
>TRBJ1-1|TRBD1|TRBV2|-
TGTGCCAGCAGGGACCGGACAGGGGGGGACACTGAAGCTTTCTTT
CASRDRTGGDTEAFF
>TRBJ1-2|-|TRBV28|-
TGTGCCAGCAGTTTATACTATGGCTACACCTTC
CASSLYYGYTF
>TRBJ1-3|-|TRBV24-1|-
TGTGCCACCAGTGAGGGCCGGGGACCTGGAAACACCATATATTTT
CATSEGRGPGNTIYF
>TRBJ2-7|TRBD2|TRBV5-1|-
TGCGCCAGCACGGGACTAGCGGGAGTGGGCTACGAGCAGTACTTC
CASTGLAGVGYEQYF
>TRBJ2-1|TRBD2|TRBV2|-
TGTGCCAGCAGTGAAACTAGCGGGGACATCTACAATGAGCAGTTCTTC
CASSETSGDIYNEQFF